This T cell receptor beta chain was observed in a study of shared clonotypes between healthy human individuals. The data were produced by immunoSEQ multiplex PCR, yet TCRdb's version contains in-frame clones alone and is incomplete. Among more than 2 million clones, 93% were seen once, and the ten largest hold 1.5% to 2%. As defined, naive CD8 cells were CD45RO-negative and positively selected for CCR7, with terminally differentiated effector memory CD45RA+ cells excluded. The germline gives CDR1 SQVTM, CDR2 ANQGSEA. Trimming took 6 bases from V and 3 from J; bases not matched to a gene: 5. The CDR3 has 13 residues.

Material for sequencing was naive CD8+ T cells from PBMCs. The chain joins TRBV29-1 to TRBJ2-7, with TRBD1 matching 10 bases. This TCR was sampled from a man aged 18 to 35 in good health. Some clones in this sample may be carry-over from other donors' samples. This CDR3 is CSVGDRGIYEQYF. CDR3 sequence (DNA): TGCAGCGTGGGGGACAGGGGAATCTACGAGCAGTACTTC.